These 20 T cell receptor beta chains were sequenced from one sample in a study of CDR3 diversity in severe acne. TCRdb independently ran MiXCR on the PCR reads; one entry per CDR3 protein. The sample consists of more than 70,000 distinct CDR3 sequences, roughly 49% of them appearing once. Sequenced: blood. The receptors were gathered from a male donor with severe acne vulgaris.

Points on this clonotype: Being one base from a much bigger clone, this may be a read error. The chain employs TRBV6-6 and TRBJ1-6, with 7 nucleotides matching TRBD1. Germline CDR1 and CDR2: MNHNY and SVGAGI (reference sequence). This CDR3 spans 13 amino acids. This CDR3 reads CAGSLGQPQPLHF. The DNA for the CDR3 is TGTGCCGGCAGTCTGGGACAGCCCCAGCCCCTCCACTTT.

V usage is TRBV25-1 and J usage is TRBJ2-7; perhaps TRBD2 as D (5 bases). The V end was cut by 6 bases, the J end by 2 bases, with 11 bases between. This CDR3 is 13 amino acids long. CDR1 MGHDK and CDR2 SYGVNS come from the germline V gene. The DNA for the CDR3 is TGTGCCAGCAGCGAGGGCGTTACCTACGAGCAGTACTTC. This encodes CASSEGVTYEQYF.

Turning to this clonotype: A read error may explain this, as a much larger clone is one base away. Likely a read error: the CDR3 ends without its conserved phenylalanine or tryptophan. This chain joins TRBV19 and TRBJ2-7, with 14 bases matching TRBD2. Trimming took 9 bases from V and 6 from J; bases not matched to a gene: 4. CDR3 length: 13 amino acids. CDR1 LNHDA and CDR2 SQIVND come from the germline V gene (reference sequence). CDR3 sequence reads: CASVGLAGGEQYS. CDR3 DNA sequence: TGTGCCAGCGTAGGACTAGCGGGGGGCGAGCAGTACTCC.

The chain joins TRBV2 to TRBJ1-1; D uncertain. Germline V lookup: CDR1 SNHLY, CDR2 FYNNEI. The CDR3 loop spans 10 amino acids. Trimming removed 4 bases from V and 11 bases from J, with 8 bases in between. CDR3: CASSVAAAFF. CDR3 bases: TGTGCCAGCAGTGTGGCGGCCGCTTTCTTT.

This clonotype was counted between two and nine times. The rearrangement joins TRBV6-4 to TRBJ1-1; the D gene is possibly TRBD1 (5 bases). Germline CDR1 MRHNA, CDR2 SNTAGT. This CDR3 is built from 13 residues. The V gene lost 8 bases and the J gene lost 1 base, with 11 bases spanning the gap. DNA for the CDR3: TGTGCCAGCGCCCAGGGAGGGAACACTGAAGCTTTCTTT. It specifies CASAQGGNTEAFF.

Points on this clonotype: One base away lies a much larger clone, so this may be a sequencing read error. The chain combines TRBV29-1 with TRBJ2-5; D is uncertain. The CDR3 is 13 residues long. Germline V gene lookup returns CDR1 SQVTM and CDR2 ANQGSEA. Trimming removed 4 bases at V and 7 bases at J, with 16 bases between. The CDR3 sequence is CSVVELFEGTQYF. CDR3 in DNA: TGCAGCGTTGTTGAGCTGTTTGAAGGGACCCAGTACTTC.

About this clonotype: A much larger clonotype is one base distant, so this may be a read error. Since the CDR3 does not end with the conserved phenylalanine or tryptophan, this likely comes from a read error. This rearrangement joins TRBV10-2 to TRBJ1-5; 7 nucleotides line up with TRBD1. Germline V lookup: CDR1 WSHSY, CDR2 SAAADI. The junction had 4 bases not matched to a gene; V was cut back by 4 bases and J by 7 bases. CDR3 size: 13 residues. CDR3 sequence reads: CASSAEGAQPQHC. CDR3 bases: TGCGCCAGCAGTGCCGAGGGGGCCCAGCCCCAGCATTGT.

V is TRBV20-1 and J is TRBJ2-7; 10 bases match TRBD2. CDR1 DFQATT and CDR2 SNEGSKA come from the germline V gene (reference sequence). There are 15 residues in the CDR3. J lost 3 bases, V lost 4 bases, and 9 bases had no gene match. CDR3 in amino acids: CSATSGSRNYYEQYF. Written as DNA, the CDR3 is TGCAGTGCTACTAGCGGGAGTAGAAACTACTACGAGCAGTACTTC.

CDR3 coding DNA: TGTGCCAGCGGCGGGACAGGGATTGAAAAACTGTTTTTT. Amino acid sequence: CASGGTGIEKLFF. The V call is TRBV7-6, the J call TRBJ1-4; 9 bases match TRBD1. V shed 8 bases, J shed 7 bases, and the junction held 5 bases outside the gene matches. This CDR3 contains 13 residues. Germline V lookup: CDR1 SGHVS, CDR2 FNYEAQ.

The rearrangement uses TRBV6-5 and TRBJ1-5, with D hard to call. Germline V gene sequence: CDR1 MNHEY, CDR2 SVGAGI. The CDR3 sequence is 14 residues long. Trimming removed 0 bases at V and 2 bases at J, with 5 bases between. CDR3 nucleotide sequence: TGTGCCAGCAGTTACTCGCAGGGCAATCAGCCCCAGCATTTT. It yields the protein CASSYSQGNQPQHF.

The J gene is TRBJ2-7, the V gene TRBV12-3 or TRBV12-4; maybe TRBD1 (6 bases). The CDR3 loop spans 14 amino acids. Trimming pared 7 bases from V and 5 bases from J, leaving 18 bases between. The CDR3, as DNA: TGTGCCAGCAATGACGATTCAAGGGGGAACGAGCAGTACTTC. Translation gives CASNDDSRGNEQYF.

Of note for this clonotype: A read error may explain this, as a much larger clone is one base away. The CDR3 DNA reads as TGTGCCAGCAGTGCTCAGGGGGAATCCTGCGAGCAGTACTTC. It is translated as CASSAQGESCEQYF. The chain couples TRBV2 to TRBJ2-7; TRBD1 matches 7 bases. The CDR3 is made up of 14 amino acids. Germline V gene lookup returns CDR1 SNHLY and CDR2 FYNNEI.

On this clonotype: Mismatch with germline at one junction end may stem from a read error. The genes are TRBV10-3 and TRBJ1-2; TRBD1 might be the D (5 bases). The CDR3 contains 15 residues. Germline loops: CDR1 ENHRY, CDR2 SYGVKD. The CDR3 DNA reads as TGTGCCAGCAGTCGGGGGATGGTGGACGTTTTGGGCTACACCTTC. Protein sequence: CASSRGMVDVLGYTF.

This clonotype is labeled medium-sized. The gene calls are TRBV4-2 and TRBJ2-7; D remains ambiguous. Germline-derived CDR1 and CDR2 are LGHNA and YNFKEQ. Trimming stripped 0 bases from V and 3 bases from J, with 12 bases between. The CDR3 is 15 amino acids. CDR3 DNA sequence: TGTGCCAGCAGCCAAGATCGAGCGAGCCGCTACGAGCAGTACTTC. Its protein is CASSQDRASRYEQYF.

This clonotype appeared a few times. The rearrangement uses TRBV6-5 and TRBJ1-4, with D possibly being TRBD1 (6 bases). Germline CDR1 reads MNHEY; CDR2 reads SVGAGI. Trimming stripped 5 bases from V and 7 bases from J, with 17 bases between. This CDR3 is built from 15 residues. The CDR3 sequence: CASSKGHLGGEKLFF. The CDR3 nucleotides are TGTGCCAGCAGTAAGGGACACCTGGGGGGTGAAAAACTGTTTTTT.

This clonotype was detected ten times or more. In DNA form, the CDR3 reads TGCGCCAGCAGCAGGGGGGGACAGATCTTCCAAGAGACCCAGTACTTC. Its translation: CASSRGGQIFQETQYF. The chain couples TRBV5-1 to TRBJ2-5, with D perhaps matching TRBD1 or TRBD2 (7 bases each). The CDR3 is made up of 16 amino acids. Trimming pared 4 bases from V and 1 base from J, leaving 17 bases between. Germline-derived CDR1 and CDR2 are SGHRS and YFSETQ.

The chain has TRBV9 and TRBJ1-6; no firm D call. The V gene lost 0 bases and the J gene lost 12 bases, with 10 bases spanning the gap. Germline CDR1 and CDR2: SGDLS and YYNGEE. This CDR3 comprises 13 residues. CDR3 sequence: CASSVVEMGPLHF. The CDR3 DNA reads as TGTGCCAGCAGCGTAGTAGAGATGGGACCCCTCCACTTT.

The gene calls are TRBV4-3 and TRBJ2-2; 8 nucleotides align to TRBD2. V trimming: 3 bases; J trimming: 7 bases; junction bases outside the gene matches: 10. The CDR3 is made up of 16 amino acids. Germline CDR1 reads LGHNA; CDR2 reads YSLEER. The CDR3 coding sequence is TGCGCCAGCAGCCAGACGGGAGGGCAAGAAGGCGGGGAGCTGTTTTTT. This translates into CASSQTGGQEGGELFF.

This clonotype was seen a handful of times. The V and J genes are TRBV7-8 and TRBJ2-1; D not certain. Trimming pared 8 bases from V and 7 bases from J, leaving 12 bases between. From germline, CDR1 is SGHVS and CDR2 FQNEAQ. The CDR3 runs to 12 residues. The CDR3, as DNA: TGTGCCAGCCATCCCGGTGGGAATGAGCAGTTCTTC. It yields the protein CASHPGGNEQFF.

J is TRBJ2-7 and V is TRBV6-6; TRBD2 matches at 8 bases. V shed 5 bases, J shed 4 bases, and the junction held 13 bases outside the gene matches. The CDR3 spans 16 residues. Germline assignment: CDR1 MNHNY and CDR2 SVGAGI (reference sequence). The CDR3 region has the DNA TGTGCCAGCAGTCCGGAATGGAGCGGGAGAAGGTACGAGCAGTACTTC. It specifies CASSPEWSGRRYEQYF.